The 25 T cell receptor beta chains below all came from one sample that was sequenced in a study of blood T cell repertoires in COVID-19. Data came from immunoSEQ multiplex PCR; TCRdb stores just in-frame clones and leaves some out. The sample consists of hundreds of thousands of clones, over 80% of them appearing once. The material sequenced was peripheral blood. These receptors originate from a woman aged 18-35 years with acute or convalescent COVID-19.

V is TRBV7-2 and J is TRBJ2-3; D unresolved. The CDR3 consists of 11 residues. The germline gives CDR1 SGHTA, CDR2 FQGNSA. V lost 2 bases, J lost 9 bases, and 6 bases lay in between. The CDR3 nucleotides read TGTGCCAGCAGCTTACTAGTCACGCAGTATTTT. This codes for CASSLLVTQYF.

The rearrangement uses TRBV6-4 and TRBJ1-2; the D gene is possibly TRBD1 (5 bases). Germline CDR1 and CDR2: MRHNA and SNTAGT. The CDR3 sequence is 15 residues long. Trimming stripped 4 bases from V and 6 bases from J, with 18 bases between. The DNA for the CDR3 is TGTGCCAGCAGTGTAGGGGCCGATGGGTTGAATGGCTACACCTTC. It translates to CASSVGADGLNGYTF.

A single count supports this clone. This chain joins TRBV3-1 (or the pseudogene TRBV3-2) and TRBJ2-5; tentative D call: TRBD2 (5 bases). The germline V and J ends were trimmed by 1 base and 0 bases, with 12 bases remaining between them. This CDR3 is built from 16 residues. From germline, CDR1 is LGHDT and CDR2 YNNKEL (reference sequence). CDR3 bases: TGTGCCAGCAGCCAAGGGGAGACTATGTACCAAGAGACCCAGTACTTC. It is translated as CASSQGETMYQETQYF.

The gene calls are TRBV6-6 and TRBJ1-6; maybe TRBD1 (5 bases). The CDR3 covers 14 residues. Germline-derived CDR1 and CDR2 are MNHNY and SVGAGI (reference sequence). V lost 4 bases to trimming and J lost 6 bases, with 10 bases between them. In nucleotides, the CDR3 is TGTGCCAGCAGTTTCGGGGGTGGTAATTCACCCCTCCACTTT. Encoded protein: CASSFGGGNSPLHF.

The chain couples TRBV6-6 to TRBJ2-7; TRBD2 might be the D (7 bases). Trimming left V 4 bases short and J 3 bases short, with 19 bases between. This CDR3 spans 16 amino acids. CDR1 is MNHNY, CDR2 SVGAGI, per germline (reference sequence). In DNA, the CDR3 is TGTGCCAGCAGTTTAAAACCAGGGGACTACTACTACGAGCAGTACTTC. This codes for CASSLKPGDYYYEQYF.

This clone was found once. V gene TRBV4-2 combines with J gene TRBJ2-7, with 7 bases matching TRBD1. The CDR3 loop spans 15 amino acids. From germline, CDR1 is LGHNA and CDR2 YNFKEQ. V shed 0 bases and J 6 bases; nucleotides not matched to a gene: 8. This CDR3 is CASSQDDRANPEQYF. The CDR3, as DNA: TGTGCCAGCAGCCAAGATGACAGGGCGAATCCCGAGCAGTACTTC.

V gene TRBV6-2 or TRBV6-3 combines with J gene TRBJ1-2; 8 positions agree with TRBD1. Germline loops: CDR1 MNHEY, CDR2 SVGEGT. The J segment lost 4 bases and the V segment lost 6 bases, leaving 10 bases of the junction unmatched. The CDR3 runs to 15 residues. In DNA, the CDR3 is TGTGCCAGCAGCCCATCGACAGGGGCCCCCTATGGCTACACCTTC. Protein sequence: CASSPSTGAPYGYTF.

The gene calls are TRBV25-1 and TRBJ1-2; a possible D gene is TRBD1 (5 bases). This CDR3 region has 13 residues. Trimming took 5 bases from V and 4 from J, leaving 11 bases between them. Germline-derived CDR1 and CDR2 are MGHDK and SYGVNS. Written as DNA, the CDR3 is TGTGCCAGCAGTAAACAGGAATTCTATGGCTACACCTTC. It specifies CASSKQEFYGYTF.

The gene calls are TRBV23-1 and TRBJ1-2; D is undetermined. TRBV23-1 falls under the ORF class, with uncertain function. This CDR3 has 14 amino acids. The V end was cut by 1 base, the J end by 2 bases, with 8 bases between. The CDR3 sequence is CASSQWQVNYGYTF. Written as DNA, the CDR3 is TGCGCCAGCAGTCAATGGCAGGTAAACTATGGCTACACCTTC.

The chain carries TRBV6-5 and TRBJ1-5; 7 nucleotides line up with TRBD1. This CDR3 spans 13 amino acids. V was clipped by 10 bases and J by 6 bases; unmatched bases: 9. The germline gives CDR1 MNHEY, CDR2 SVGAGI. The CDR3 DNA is TGTGCCACCGAGGACAGGTCGCGTCAGCCCCAGCATTTT. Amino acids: CATEDRSRQPQHF.

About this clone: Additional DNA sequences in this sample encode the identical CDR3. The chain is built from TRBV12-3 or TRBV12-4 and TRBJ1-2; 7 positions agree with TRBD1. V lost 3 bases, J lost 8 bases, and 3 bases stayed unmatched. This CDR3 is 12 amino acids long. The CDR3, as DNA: TGTGCCAGCAGTTTGGGGACAGCAGGCTACACCTTC. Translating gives CASSLGTAGYTF.

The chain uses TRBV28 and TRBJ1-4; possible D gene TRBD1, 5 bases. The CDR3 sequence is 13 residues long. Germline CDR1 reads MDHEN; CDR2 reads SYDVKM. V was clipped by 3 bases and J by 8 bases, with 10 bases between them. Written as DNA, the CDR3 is TGTGCCAGCAGTTTGGGGGGACGGGAAAAACTGTTTTTT. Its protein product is CASSLGGREKLFF.

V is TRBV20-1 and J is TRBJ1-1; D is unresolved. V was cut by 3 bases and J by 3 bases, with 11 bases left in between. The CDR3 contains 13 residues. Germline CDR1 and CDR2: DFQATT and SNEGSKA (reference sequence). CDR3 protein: CSASLGRDTEAFF. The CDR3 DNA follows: TGCAGTGCTAGTTTGGGGAGGGACACTGAAGCTTTCTTT.

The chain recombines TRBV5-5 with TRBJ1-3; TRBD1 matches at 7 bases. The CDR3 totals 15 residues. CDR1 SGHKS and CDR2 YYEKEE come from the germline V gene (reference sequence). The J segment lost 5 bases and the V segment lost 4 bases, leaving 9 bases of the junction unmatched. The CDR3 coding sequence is TGTGCCAGCAGCCGTGACAGGGTTTATAGAAACACCATATATTTT. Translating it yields CASSRDRVYRNTIYF. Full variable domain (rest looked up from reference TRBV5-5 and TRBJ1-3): DAGVTQSPTHLIKTRGQQVTLRCSPISGHKSVSWYQQVLGQGPQFIFQYYEKEERGRGNFPDRFSARQFPNYSSELNVNALLLGDSALYLCASSRDRVYRNTIYFGEGSWLTVV.

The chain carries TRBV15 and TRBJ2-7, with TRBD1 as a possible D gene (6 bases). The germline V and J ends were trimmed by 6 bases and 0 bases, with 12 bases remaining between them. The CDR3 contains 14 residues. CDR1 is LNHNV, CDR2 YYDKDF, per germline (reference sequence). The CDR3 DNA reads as TGTGCCACCAGTTCCAGGGGCAGCTCCTACGAGCAGTACTTC. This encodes CATSSRGSSYEQYF.

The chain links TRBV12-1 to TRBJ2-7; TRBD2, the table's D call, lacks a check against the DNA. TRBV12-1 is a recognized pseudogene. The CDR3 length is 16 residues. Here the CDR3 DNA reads TGTGCCAGCAGCTTTTCTTTGGGACTAGCGGGGTACGAGCAGTACTTC. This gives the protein CASSFSLGLAGYEQYF.

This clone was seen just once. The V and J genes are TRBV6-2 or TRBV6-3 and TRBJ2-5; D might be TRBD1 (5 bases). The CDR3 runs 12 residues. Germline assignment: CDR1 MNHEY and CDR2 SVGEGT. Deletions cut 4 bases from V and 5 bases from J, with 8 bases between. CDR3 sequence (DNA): TGTGCCAGCAGTTGGGGCTTGGAGACCCAGTACTTC. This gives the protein CASSWGLETQYF.

The CDR3 DNA follows: TGTGCCAGCAGCAAACGGACTAGGGGAGATACGCAGTATTTT. This sequence encodes CASSKRTRGDTQYF. This chain joins TRBV7-2 and TRBJ2-3; TRBD2 matches 7 bases. The CDR3 covers 14 residues. V lost 5 bases and J lost 5; bases outside the gene matches: 7. CDR1 SGHTA and CDR2 FQGNSA come from the germline V gene.

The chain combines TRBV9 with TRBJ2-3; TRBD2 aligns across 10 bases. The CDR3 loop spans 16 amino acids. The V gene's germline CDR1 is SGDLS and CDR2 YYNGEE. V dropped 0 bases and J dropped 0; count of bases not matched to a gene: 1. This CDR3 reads CASSVASGGSTDTQYF. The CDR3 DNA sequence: TGTGCCAGCAGCGTAGCTAGCGGGGGTAGCACAGATACGCAGTATTTT.

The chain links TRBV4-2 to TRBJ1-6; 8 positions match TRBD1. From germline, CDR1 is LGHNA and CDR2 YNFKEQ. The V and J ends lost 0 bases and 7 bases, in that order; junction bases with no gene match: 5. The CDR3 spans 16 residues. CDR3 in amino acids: CASSQDGQGLNSPLHF. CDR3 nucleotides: TGTGCCAGCAGCCAAGATGGACAGGGATTAAATTCACCCCTCCACTTT.

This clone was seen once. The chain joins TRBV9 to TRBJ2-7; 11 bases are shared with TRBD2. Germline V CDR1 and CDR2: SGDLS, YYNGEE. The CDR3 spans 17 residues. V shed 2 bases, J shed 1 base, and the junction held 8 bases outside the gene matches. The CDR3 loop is CASSVGSGGAVSYEQYF. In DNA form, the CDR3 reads TGTGCCAGCAGCGTCGGTAGCGGGGGGGCGGTTTCCTACGAGCAGTACTTC.

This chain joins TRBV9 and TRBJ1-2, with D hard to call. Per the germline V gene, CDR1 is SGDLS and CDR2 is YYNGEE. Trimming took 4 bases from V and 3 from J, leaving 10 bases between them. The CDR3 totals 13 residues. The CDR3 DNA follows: TGTGCCAGCAGCCCGACCCGGGACTATGGCTACACCTTC. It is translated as CASSPTRDYGYTF.

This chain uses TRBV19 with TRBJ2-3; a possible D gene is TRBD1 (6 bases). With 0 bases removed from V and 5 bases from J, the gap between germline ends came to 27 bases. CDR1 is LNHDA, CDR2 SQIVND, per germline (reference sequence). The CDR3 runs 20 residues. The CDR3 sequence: CASSIEAPLAGTYGGDTQYF. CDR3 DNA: TGTGCCAGTAGTATAGAGGCCCCTTTAGCCGGGACATATGGGGGAGATACGCAGTATTTT.

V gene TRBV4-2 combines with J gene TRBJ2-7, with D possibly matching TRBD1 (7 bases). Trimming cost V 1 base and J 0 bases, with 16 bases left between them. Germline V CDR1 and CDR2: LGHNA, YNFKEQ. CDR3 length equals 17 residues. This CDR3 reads CASSQVGGGGLSYEQYF. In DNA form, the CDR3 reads TGTGCCAGCAGCCAAGTAGGTGGAGGGGGCCTCTCCTACGAGCAGTACTTC.

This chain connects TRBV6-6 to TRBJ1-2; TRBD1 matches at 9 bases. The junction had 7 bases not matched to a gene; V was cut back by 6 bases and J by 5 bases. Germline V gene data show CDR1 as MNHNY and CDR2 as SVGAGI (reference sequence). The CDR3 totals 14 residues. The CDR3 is CASSWDRAGYGYTF. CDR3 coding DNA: TGTGCCAGCAGCTGGGACAGGGCGGGGTATGGCTACACCTTC.